The T cell receptor beta chain described here comes from a study of beta chain features in type 1 diabetes. TCRB transcripts that were expressed got sequenced, as all of the isolated RNA had been reverse transcribed. Profiled with immunoSEQ multiplex PCR; TCRdb holds only in-frame clones, not every one. The sample contains over 700,000 clones, roughly 17% of which appear only once. The sample consisted of naive CD4+ T cells from blood. This TCR derives from a woman younger than 30 in good health.

The CDR3 here is CASSPSPESSETQYF. The DNA of the CDR3 is TGTGCCAGCAGTCCTAGCCCCGAGAGTTCCGAGACCCAGTACTTC. The chain joins TRBV28 to TRBJ2-5; possibly TRBD2 for D (5 bases). Trimming took off 5 bases at V and 5 bases at J, with 18 bases between the two ends. CDR1 is MDHEN and CDR2 is SYDVKM in the germline V gene. The CDR3 totals 15 residues.